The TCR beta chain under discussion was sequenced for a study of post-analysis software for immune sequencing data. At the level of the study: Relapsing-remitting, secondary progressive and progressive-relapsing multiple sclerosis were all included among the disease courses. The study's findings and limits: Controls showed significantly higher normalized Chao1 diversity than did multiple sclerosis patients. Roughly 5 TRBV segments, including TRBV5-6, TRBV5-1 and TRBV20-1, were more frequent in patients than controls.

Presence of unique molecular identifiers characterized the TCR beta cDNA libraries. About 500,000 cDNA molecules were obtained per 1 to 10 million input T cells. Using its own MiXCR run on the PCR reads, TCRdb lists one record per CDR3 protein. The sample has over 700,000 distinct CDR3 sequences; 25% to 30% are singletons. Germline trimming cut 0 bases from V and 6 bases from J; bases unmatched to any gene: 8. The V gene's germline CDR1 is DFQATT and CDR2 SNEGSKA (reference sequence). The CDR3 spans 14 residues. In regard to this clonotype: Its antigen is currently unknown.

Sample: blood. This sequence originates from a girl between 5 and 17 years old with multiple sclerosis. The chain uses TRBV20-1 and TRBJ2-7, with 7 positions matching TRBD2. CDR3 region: CSARDEGRVVEQYF. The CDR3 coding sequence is TGCAGTGCTAGAGATGAGGGGAGGGTTGTCGAGCAGTACTTC.